The clone carrying this TCR beta chain appeared once. Seattle patients were enrolled while actively infected and followed longitudinally. The sample is drawn from a study of blood T cell repertoires in COVID-19. The germline V gene encodes CDR1 SEHNR and CDR2 FQNEAQ (reference sequence). CDR3 length: 17 amino acids. J gave up 5 bases and V 5 bases, and 10 bases lay outside the gene matches. As originally analysed: Estimation of nucleated cell counts was performed using reference gene primer amplification. Using immunoSEQ multiplex PCR, the repertoire was profiled, and TCRdb retains in-frame clones only, with some absent. V, J and clone size are those of that table, while D and trimming were read from the DNA. This table holds roughly 220,000 clones, roughly 76% found once.

Sample: peripheral blood. V usage is TRBV7-9 and J usage is TRBJ2-1, with 12 bases matching TRBD2. The clonotype was recovered from a woman of 80 years or more with COVID-19, enrolled during active disease. DNA for the CDR3: TGTGCCAGCAGCCCCGACCTAGCGGGAGGGCCTCACAATGAGCAGTTCTTC. This encodes CASSPDLAGGPHNEQFF.